One and the same sample provided the 31 T cell receptor beta chains below, sequenced in a study of T cell responses to AZD1222 COVID-19 vaccine. TCRdb's copy holds only in-frame clones and misses some; the assay was immunoSEQ multiplex PCR. The sample has about 120,000 clones, roughly 91% seen once; the top ten hold approximately 5%. The sample was peripheral blood, taken 28 days after the second AZD1222 dose. The receptors were sampled from an adult who received the AZD1222 COVID-19 vaccine.

The chain couples TRBV7-9 to TRBJ2-3, with D hard to call. V lost 11 bases and J 2 bases, leaving 14 bases between the germline ends. Germline CDR1 is SEHNR and CDR2 is FQNEAQ (reference sequence). The CDR3 extends over 13 amino acids. The CDR3 region is CASQGPLTDTQYF. CDR3 bases: TGTGCCTCCCAAGGGCCCCTCACAGATACGCAGTATTTT.

This chain links TRBV5-6 with TRBJ2-5; possible D gene TRBD1, 5 bases. Trimming stripped 1 base from V and 5 bases from J, with 15 bases between. The CDR3 covers 15 residues. CDR1 and CDR2 from the germline V gene are SGHDT and YYEEEE. The CDR3 spells CASSLWQGTFETQYF. The CDR3 region has the DNA TGTGCCAGCAGCTTGTGGCAGGGAACATTCGAGACCCAGTACTTC. Together with reference TRBV5-6 and TRBJ2-5, the CDR3 gives the full variable domain: DAGVTQSPTHLIKTRGQQVTLRCSPKSGHDTVSWYQQALGQGPQFIFQYYEEEERQRGNFPDRFSGHQFPNYSSELNVNALLLGDSALYLCASSLWQGTFETQYFGPGTRLLVL.

In nucleotides, the CDR3 is TGTGCCACTTGGACAGAGCATAACACTGAAGCTTTCTTT. Translated: CATWTEHNTEAFF. The V and J genes are TRBV6-5 and TRBJ1-1; maybe TRBD1 (6 bases). CDR3 size: 13 residues. CDR1 and CDR2 (germline): MNHEY, SVGAGI. The germline V and J ends were trimmed by 10 bases and 2 bases, with 14 bases remaining between them.

The sample holds one count of this clone. The V call is TRBV18, the J call TRBJ2-7; 7 bases line up with TRBD1. Germline V gives CDR1 KGHSH, CDR2 LQKENI. The V gene end was trimmed by 5 bases and the J gene end by 2 bases; junction bases not matched to a gene: 3. The CDR3 is made up of 13 amino acids. CDR3 protein: CASSGQGAYEQYF. The DNA for the CDR3 is TGTGCCAGCTCAGGTCAGGGGGCCTACGAGCAGTACTTC. The full variable domain, completed using reference TRBV18 and TRBJ2-7, is NAGVMQNPRHLVRRRGQEARLRCSPMKGHSHVYWYRQLPEEGLKFMVYLQKENIIDESGMPKERFSAEFPKEGPSILRIQQVVRGDSAAYFCASSGQGAYEQYFGPGTRLTVT.

V is TRBV5-1 and J is TRBJ1-4, with D possibly TRBD1 on 6 matching bases. Germline CDR1 reads SGHRS; CDR2 reads YFSETQ. The CDR3 has 15 residues. V was shortened by 3 bases and J by 8 bases, with 17 bases between the two germline ends. CDR3 in amino acids: CASSWLGGRGEKLFF. The CDR3 DNA reads TGCGCCAGCAGCTGGTTGGGGGGCCGAGGGGAAAAACTGTTTTTT.

The V and J genes are TRBV6-5 and TRBJ1-2; TRBD1 matches at 8 bases. The trim removed 4 bases at V and 5 bases at J, leaving 3 bases unmatched. Looked up from germline, CDR1 is MNHEY and CDR2 is SVGAGI. The CDR3 sequence is 13 residues long. CDR3 nucleotide sequence: TGTGCCAGCAGTTGGGGACAGGCTTATGGCTACACCTTC. The encoded protein is CASSWGQAYGYTF.

V is TRBV5-1 and J is TRBJ2-3, with 10 bases matching TRBD2. Germline CDR1 SGHRS, CDR2 YFSETQ. The trim removed 4 bases at V and 4 bases at J, leaving 9 bases unmatched. This CDR3 has 16 residues. The CDR3 protein is CASSRLAGGGADTQYF. As DNA, the CDR3 is TGCGCCAGCAGCAGACTAGCGGGCGGGGGAGCAGATACGCAGTATTTT.

The rearrangement links TRBV7-9 to TRBJ1-2, with D hard to call. Trimming stripped 2 bases from V and 4 bases from J, with 11 bases between. This CDR3 is 14 amino acids long. Germline assignment: CDR1 SEHNR and CDR2 FQNEAQ (reference sequence). CDR3 protein: CASSLNLAGYGYTF. CDR3 sequence (DNA): TGTGCCAGCAGCTTAAACCTCGCTGGCTATGGCTACACCTTC.

J is TRBJ1-5 and V is TRBV19; no definite D call. V shed 1 base and J shed 3 bases, with 4 bases lying between them. CDR3 length: 13 residues. Germline CDR1 and CDR2: LNHDA and SQIVND (reference sequence). Here the CDR3 reads CASSIGNNQPQHF. The CDR3 bases are TGTGCCAGTAGTATAGGCAACAATCAGCCCCAGCATTTT.

This clone was observed once. The chain joins TRBV30 to TRBJ2-5, with D perhaps assigned TRBD1 or TRBD2 (5 bases each). CDR1 is GTSNPN and CDR2 is SVGIG in the germline V gene (reference sequence). Deletions cut 2 bases from V and 4 bases from J, with 17 bases between. The length of the CDR3 is 15 residues. Written as DNA, the CDR3 is TGTGCCTGGAGTCCCCTGGGGGATCTTCGAGAGACCCAGTACTTC. Encoded protein: CAWSPLGDLRETQYF.

This chain links TRBV11-3 with TRBJ2-7; 7 nucleotides agree with TRBD2. Germline-derived CDR1 and CDR2 are SGHNT and YENEEA. CDR3 length equals 16 residues. V was clipped by 5 bases and J by 0 bases; unmatched bases: 10. The CDR3 region is CASSPPPAGCSYEQYF. CDR3 DNA: TGTGCCAGCAGCCCACCTCCAGCGGGGTGCTCCTACGAGCAGTACTTC.

The CDR3 bases are TGCGCCAGCAGCCAAGAGCCCTCGGGACTAGCCGTAGCAGAGACCCAGTACTTC. It is translated as CASSQEPSGLAVAETQYF. The J gene is TRBJ2-5, the V gene TRBV4-1; 9 bases agree with TRBD2. The CDR3 covers 18 residues. V dropped 0 bases and J dropped 4; count of bases not matched to a gene: 12. CDR1 and CDR2 from the germline V gene are MGHRA and YSYEKL.

The chain recombines TRBV10-2 with TRBJ2-5; D unclear. The CDR3 has 14 residues. Germline V gives CDR1 WSHSY, CDR2 SAAADI. V lost 4 bases and J 1 base, leaving 10 bases between the germline ends. The CDR3 spells CASSGLTFQETQYF. As DNA, the CDR3 is TGCGCCAGCAGTGGACTTACTTTCCAAGAGACCCAGTACTTC.

The chain links TRBV6-5 to TRBJ1-5, with D unclear. This CDR3 region has 13 residues. Deletions cut 8 bases from V and 0 bases from J, with 8 bases between. CDR1 is MNHEY, CDR2 SVGAGI, per germline. This CDR3 reads CASDPYSNQPQHF. The CDR3 nucleotides read TGTGCCAGCGACCCTTATAGCAATCAGCCCCAGCATTTT.

The J gene is TRBJ2-7, the V gene TRBV18, with 10 positions matching TRBD2. Germline CDR1 KGHSH, CDR2 LQKENI. The CDR3 has 14 amino acids. Trimming took 0 bases from V and 6 from J; bases not matched to a gene: 2. The DNA of the CDR3 is TGTGCCAGCTCACCACCGAGCGGGAGGGTCGAGCAGTACTTC. Its protein is CASSPPSGRVEQYF.

The chain has TRBV12-5 and TRBJ1-2; D is ambiguous. This CDR3 has 14 amino acids. Trimming removed 6 bases from V and 4 bases from J, with 15 bases in between. From germline, CDR1 is LGHNT and CDR2 FRNRAP. This CDR3 reads CASGFPGSTYGYTF. CDR3 nucleotide sequence: TGTGCTAGTGGGTTTCCGGGATCGACCTATGGCTACACCTTC. The full variable domain, completed using reference TRBV12-5 and TRBJ1-2, is DARVTQTPRHKVTEMGQEVTMRCQPILGHNTVFWYRQTMMQGLELLAYFRNRAPLDDSGMPKDRFSAEMPDATLATLKIQPSEPRDSAVYFCASGFPGSTYGYTFGSGTRLTVV.

The chain uses TRBV7-9 and TRBJ2-7; D not certain. Trimming pared 1 base from V and 9 bases from J, leaving 13 bases between. This CDR3 spans 13 amino acids. From germline, CDR1 is SEHNR and CDR2 FQNEAQ (reference sequence). This CDR3 is CASSLGLGLGQYF. The CDR3 nucleotides are TGTGCCAGCAGCTTAGGCCTGGGCTTGGGGCAGTACTTC.

The chain combines TRBV30 with TRBJ1-4; D remains unclear. The germline CDR1 and CDR2 sequences are GTSNPN and SVGIG (reference sequence). The CDR3 extends over 15 amino acids. Trimming shortened V by 0 bases and J by 0 bases, and 8 bases separated the two germline ends. The CDR3 coding sequence is TGTGCCTGGAGTGTAAACGGAGCAACTAATGAAAAACTGTTTTTT. Translation: CAWSVNGATNEKLFF.

The chain uses TRBV11-2 and TRBJ2-7; D remains unclear. The CDR3 length is 15 residues. V dropped 3 bases and J dropped 6 bases, with 18 bases sitting between them. Germline values: CDR1 SGHAT, CDR2 FQNNGV. CDR3 residues: CASSFKGTLIGEQYF. The CDR3 DNA follows: TGTGCCAGCAGCTTCAAGGGTACTTTGATCGGCGAGCAGTACTTC.

This chain's CDR3 is CASSQEGRVDNEQFF. CDR3 sequence (DNA): TGCGCCAGCAGCCAAGAGGGCAGGGTAGACAATGAGCAGTTCTTC. This rearrangement joins TRBV4-1 to TRBJ2-1; D may be TRBD1 (5 bases). The V gene lost 0 bases and the J gene lost 5 bases, with 11 bases spanning the gap. CDR3 length: 15 amino acids. Germline V gives CDR1 MGHRA, CDR2 YSYEKL.

The chain links TRBV3-1 (or the pseudogene TRBV3-2) to TRBJ2-2, with D maybe TRBD1 (6 bases). CDR3 length: 15 residues. V gave up 6 bases and J gave up 1 base, with 12 bases separating them. Germline CDR1 is LGHDT and CDR2 is YNNKEL (reference sequence). The CDR3 protein is CASRPPGQNTGELFF. CDR3 nucleotides: TGTGCCAGCAGGCCTCCGGGACAGAACACCGGGGAGCTGTTTTTT.

V is TRBV7-8 and J is TRBJ1-5; 8 bases line up with TRBD1. Losses at the gene ends were 0 bases for V and 5 bases for J; bases not matched to a gene: 6. The germline CDR1 and CDR2 sequences are SGHVS and FQNEAQ. This CDR3 has 16 amino acids. The CDR3 loop reads CASSLARDRWDQPQHF. CDR3 nucleotide sequence: TGTGCCAGCAGCTTAGCGAGGGACAGGTGGGATCAGCCCCAGCATTTT.

The chain employs TRBV24-1 and TRBJ2-3, with D unclear. This CDR3 contains 14 residues. Looked up from germline, CDR1 is KGHDR and CDR2 is SFDVKD. V was cut by 7 bases and J by 0 bases, with 10 bases left in between. The CDR3 loop is CATRLDHSTDTQYF. The CDR3 DNA reads as TGTGCCACCAGATTAGACCATAGCACAGATACGCAGTATTTT.

This chain uses TRBV4-2 with TRBJ2-5, with unresolved D. Trimming removed 0 bases from V and 0 bases from J, with 5 bases in between. Per the germline V gene, CDR1 is LGHNA and CDR2 is YNFKEQ. The CDR3 spans 14 residues. CDR3 in amino acids: CASSQDPHQETQYF. CDR3 DNA sequence: TGTGCCAGCAGCCAAGATCCCCACCAAGAGACCCAGTACTTC.

Of note for this clone: Other DNA sequences in this sample translate to the same CDR3. The V and J genes are TRBV18 and TRBJ1-3; the D is unclear. Germline CDR1 KGHSH, CDR2 LQKENI. The ends were cut back, 6 bases at V and 0 bases at J, with 6 bases in the middle. The CDR3 length is 13 residues. In DNA, the CDR3 is TGTGCCAGCTCTGGGAGCTCTGGAAACACCATATATTTT. Translated, it gives CASSGSSGNTIYF.

The chain is built from TRBV6-5 and TRBJ2-3; 7 bases align to TRBD2. Germline V gene sequence: CDR1 MNHEY, CDR2 SVGAGI. V dropped 4 bases and J dropped 5; count of bases not matched to a gene: 6. CDR3 length: 14 amino acids. CDR3 coding DNA: TGTGCCAGCAGTTCTCGACTAGCAATAGATACGCAGTATTTT. Its protein is CASSSRLAIDTQYF.

J is TRBJ1-2 and V is TRBV25-1; tentative D call: TRBD1 (5 bases). The CDR3 is 13 residues long. With 5 bases removed from V and 8 bases from J, the gap between germline ends came to 15 bases. CDR1 and CDR2 from the germline V gene are MGHDK and SYGVNS. The CDR3: CASSQQVEGGYTF. CDR3 bases: TGTGCCAGCAGTCAACAGGTGGAGGGCGGCTACACCTTC.

V is TRBV25-1 and J is TRBJ2-5; TRBD1 might be the D (7 bases). Germline CDR1 MGHDK, CDR2 SYGVNS. The CDR3 runs to 15 residues. The V end was cut by 2 bases, the J end by 4 bases, with 14 bases between. CDR3 in amino acids: CASSEPGGWGETQYF. In nucleotides, the CDR3 is TGTGCCAGCAGTGAACCAGGGGGGTGGGGAGAGACCCAGTACTTC.

The rearrangement joins TRBV14 to TRBJ1-2; D gene unclear. Germline CDR1 is SGHDN and CDR2 is FVKESK. The length of the CDR3 is 13 residues. With 0 bases removed from V and 3 bases from J, the gap between germline ends came to 5 bases. DNA for the CDR3: TGTGCCAGCAGCCAAGAAAGTTACTATGGCTACACCTTC. This sequence encodes CASSQESYYGYTF.

The chain is built from TRBV6-5 and TRBJ2-7; no firm D call. CDR3 length equals 13 residues. Germline V gene data show CDR1 as MNHEY and CDR2 as SVGAGI. Trimming stripped 4 bases from V and 5 bases from J, with 12 bases between. The DNA of the CDR3 is TGTGCCAGCAGTTCCAGACACGGCCACGAGCAGTACTTC. Its translation: CASSSRHGHEQYF.

This chain uses TRBV6-5 with TRBJ2-1, with 11 bases fitting TRBD1. CDR1 and CDR2 from the germline V gene are MNHEY and SVGAGI. The CDR3 totals 13 residues. J lost 6 bases, V lost 10 bases, and 5 bases had no gene match. For the CDR3, the DNA is TGTGCCACCGGACAGGGGGCGGTCAATGAGCAGTTCTTC. It translates to CATGQGAVNEQFF.